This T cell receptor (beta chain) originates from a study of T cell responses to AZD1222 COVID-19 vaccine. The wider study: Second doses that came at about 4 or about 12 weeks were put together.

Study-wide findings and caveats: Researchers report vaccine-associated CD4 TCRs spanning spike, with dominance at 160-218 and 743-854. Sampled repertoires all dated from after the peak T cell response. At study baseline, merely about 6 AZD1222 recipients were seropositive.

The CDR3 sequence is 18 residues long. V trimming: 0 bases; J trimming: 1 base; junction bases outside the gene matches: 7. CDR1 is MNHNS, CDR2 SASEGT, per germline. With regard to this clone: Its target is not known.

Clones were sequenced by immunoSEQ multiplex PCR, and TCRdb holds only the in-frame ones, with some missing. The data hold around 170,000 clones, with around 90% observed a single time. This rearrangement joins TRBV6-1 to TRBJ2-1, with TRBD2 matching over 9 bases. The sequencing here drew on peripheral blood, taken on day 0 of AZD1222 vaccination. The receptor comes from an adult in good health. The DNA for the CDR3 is TGTGCCAGCAGTGAAGCGTCGAGCGGGGGGCCTTCCTACAATGAGCAGTTCTTC. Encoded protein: CASSEASSGGPSYNEQFF.